This T cell receptor beta chain originates from a study of CD8 T cells in ankylosing spondylitis. Study results and caveats: From matched ankylosing spondylitis synovial fluid, disease-linked clones were reportedly recovered at significantly enriched levels.

To note about this clonotype: As yet, its antigen is unknown.

Germline V gene lookup returns CDR1 MNHEY and CDR2 SVGAGI. Trimming stripped 3 bases from V and 5 bases from J, with 12 bases between. This CDR3 is built from 14 residues. Quantitative 5'-RACE with molecular barcodes generated TCR beta libraries. TCRdb used MiXCR to reprocess the 5' RACE reads, holding one entry per CDR3 protein. The sample contains 150,000 to 200,000 distinct CDR3 sequences, roughly a third of which appear only once. The receptor's source is a male donor with ankylosing spondylitis. The chain couples TRBV6-5 to TRBJ2-3, with D perhaps assigned TRBD1 or TRBD2 (6 bases each). Sample: synovial fluid, either unsorted or a sorted T cell fraction (not recorded which). The CDR3 DNA is TGTGCCAGCAGTTATGGAGGGGGGCGAGATACGCAGTATTTT. This codes for CASSYGGGRDTQYF.